This TCR beta chain originates from a study of CD8 T cells in Susac syndrome. Reverse transcription of about 0.5 to 1 ug RNA used random hexamers. Across 54 Vbeta and 13 Jbeta, immunoSEQ multiplex PCR amplified TCR beta CDR3. One entry per CDR3 protein results from TCRdb running MiXCR on the immunoSEQ multiplex PCR reads. The data hold some 130,000 distinct CDR3 sequences, with over 75% observed a single time. The CDR3 totals 15 residues. CDR1 and CDR2 from the germline V gene are MGHRA and YSYEKL. The V segment lost 4 bases and the J segment 5 bases; nucleotides outside the gene matches: 9. This chain joins TRBV4-1 and TRBJ2-5, with TRBD2 matching 8 bases. Sample: CD8+ T cells from PBMCs. This receptor was taken from a human donor with multiple sclerosis. The CDR3, as DNA: TGCGCCAGCAGCCGAAGAGCGGGAGTTCGGGAGACCCAGTACTTC. Protein sequence: CASSRRAGVRETQYF.